This TCR beta chain was documented in a study of T cell responses to AZD1222 COVID-19 vaccine. Germline lookup yields CDR1 SEHNR and CDR2 FQNEAQ (reference sequence). Trimming removed 5 bases from V and 4 bases from J, with 12 bases in between. The CDR3 totals 14 residues. Some clones are missing from TCRdb's copy, which holds only in-frame ones; the method was immunoSEQ multiplex PCR. This table has fewer than 150,000 clones, roughly 93% appearing once. The clonotype originates from an adult in good health. Here the sequenced sample was peripheral blood, taken on day 0 of AZD1222 vaccination. The chain uses TRBV7-9 and TRBJ1-5; D is undetermined. The CDR3: CASSLDRGNQPQHF. The CDR3 DNA is TGTGCCAGCAGCCTCGACCGGGGAAATCAGCCCCAGCATTTT.